This record concerns one T cell receptor (beta chain) sequence. Antigen unknown. These data come from a study of identical twins. Study conclusions and caveats: Insertions ran lower in abundant cord blood beta clonotypes, though not in memory repertoires.

This CDR3 comprises 14 residues. The trim removed 1 base at V and 10 bases at J, leaving 6 bases unmatched. From germline, CDR1 is SQVTM and CDR2 ANQGSEA. A single record per CDR3 protein comes from TCRdb applying MiXCR to the 5' RACE reads. The data show about 690,000 distinct CDR3 sequences, with less than 7% seen just once and 1.5% to 2% held by the top ten. Sample: naive T cells sorted from blood. The chain has TRBV29-1 and TRBJ2-5; 13 nucleotides agree with TRBD2. This sequence originates from a man aged 18 to 35 in good health. CDR3 DNA: TGCAGCGTTGAAGGGGGACTAGCGGGGCAGATCCAGTACTTC. It codes for CSVEGGLAGQIQYF.